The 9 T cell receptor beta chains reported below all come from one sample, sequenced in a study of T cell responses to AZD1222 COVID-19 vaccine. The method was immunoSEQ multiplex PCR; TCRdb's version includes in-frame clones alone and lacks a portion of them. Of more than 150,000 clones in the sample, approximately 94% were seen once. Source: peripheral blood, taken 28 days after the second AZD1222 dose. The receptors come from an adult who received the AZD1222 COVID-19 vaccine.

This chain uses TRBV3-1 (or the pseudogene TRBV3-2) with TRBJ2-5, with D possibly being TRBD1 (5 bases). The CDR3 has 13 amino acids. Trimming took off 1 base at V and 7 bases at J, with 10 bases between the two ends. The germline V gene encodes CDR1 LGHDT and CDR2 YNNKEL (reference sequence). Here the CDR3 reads CASSQARVGTQYF. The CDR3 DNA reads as TGTGCCAGCAGCCAAGCCAGGGTCGGGACCCAGTACTTC.

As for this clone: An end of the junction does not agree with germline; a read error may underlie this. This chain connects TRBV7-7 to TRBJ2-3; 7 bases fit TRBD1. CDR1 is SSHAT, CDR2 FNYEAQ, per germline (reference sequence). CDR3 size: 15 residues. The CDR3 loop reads CASSSTGANTDTQYF. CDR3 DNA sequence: TGTGCTAGCAGCTCTACAGGGGCCAACACAGATACGCAGTATTTT. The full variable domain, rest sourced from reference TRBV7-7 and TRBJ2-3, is GAGVSQSPRYKVTKRGQDVTLRCDPISSHATLYWYQQALGQGPEFLTYFNYEAQPDKSGLPSDRFSAERPEGSISTLTIQRTEQRDSAMYRCASSSTGANTDTQYFGPGTRLTVL.

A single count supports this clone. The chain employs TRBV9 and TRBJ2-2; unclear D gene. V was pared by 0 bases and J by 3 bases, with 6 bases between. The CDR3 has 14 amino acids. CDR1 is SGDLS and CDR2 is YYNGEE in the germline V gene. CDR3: CASSVVTDTGELFF. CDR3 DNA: TGTGCCAGCAGCGTAGTGACGGACACCGGGGAGCTGTTTTTT.

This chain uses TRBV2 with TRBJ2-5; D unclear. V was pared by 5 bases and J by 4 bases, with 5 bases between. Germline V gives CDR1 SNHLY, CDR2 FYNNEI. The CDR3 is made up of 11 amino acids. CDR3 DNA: TGTGCCAGCAGTCTCAGAGAGACCCAGTACTTC. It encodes CASSLRETQYF.

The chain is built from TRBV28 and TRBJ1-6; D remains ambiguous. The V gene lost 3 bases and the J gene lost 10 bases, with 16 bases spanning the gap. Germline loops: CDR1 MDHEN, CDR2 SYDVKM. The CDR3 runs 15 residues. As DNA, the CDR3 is TGTGCCAGCAGTTTTAATGTTGGCAGGAGGTCACCCCTCCACTTT. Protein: CASSFNVGRRSPLHF.

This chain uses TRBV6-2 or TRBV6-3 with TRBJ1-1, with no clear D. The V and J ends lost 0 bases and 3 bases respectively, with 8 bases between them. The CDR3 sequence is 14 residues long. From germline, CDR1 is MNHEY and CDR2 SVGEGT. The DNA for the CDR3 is TGTGCCAGCAGTTACTCGAGCGCCGACACTGAAGCTTTCTTT. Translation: CASSYSSADTEAFF.

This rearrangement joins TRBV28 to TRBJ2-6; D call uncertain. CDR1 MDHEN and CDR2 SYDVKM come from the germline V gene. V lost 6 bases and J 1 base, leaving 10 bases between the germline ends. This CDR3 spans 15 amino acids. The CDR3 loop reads CASSRPVSGANVLTF. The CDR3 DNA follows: TGTGCCAGCAGCCGCCCTGTGTCTGGGGCCAACGTCCTGACTTTC. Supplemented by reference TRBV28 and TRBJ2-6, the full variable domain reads DVKVTQSSRYLVKRTGEKVFLECVQDMDHENMFWYRQDPGLGLRLIYFSYDVKMKEKGDIPEGYSVSREKKERFSLILESASTNQTSMYLCASSRPVSGANVLTFGAGSRLTVL.

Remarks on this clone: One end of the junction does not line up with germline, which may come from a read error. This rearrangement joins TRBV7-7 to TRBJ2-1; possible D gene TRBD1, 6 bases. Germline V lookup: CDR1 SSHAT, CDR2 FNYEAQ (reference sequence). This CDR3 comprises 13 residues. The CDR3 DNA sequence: TGTGCTAGCAGCCAGGACAGTTACAATGAGCAGTTCTTC. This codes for CASSQDSYNEQFF.

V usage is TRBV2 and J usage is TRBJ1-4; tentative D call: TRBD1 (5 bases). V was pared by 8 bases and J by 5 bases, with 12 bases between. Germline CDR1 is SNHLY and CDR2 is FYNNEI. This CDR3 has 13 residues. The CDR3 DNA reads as TGTGCCAGCGGAGGGGAAGGAAATGAAAAACTGTTTTTT. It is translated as CASGGEGNEKLFF.